The clone carrying this T cell receptor (beta chain) was observed a handful of times. Its target is not known. Each CDR3 protein gets one entry after TCRdb re-called the 5' RACE reads with MiXCR. The table has some 230,000 distinct CDR3 sequences, 6.5% to 8% seen once. Trimming removed 0 bases at V and 5 bases at J, with 22 bases between. In germline, CDR1 is SGHAT, CDR2 FQNNGV. The CDR3 extends over 19 amino acids. Healthy Caucasians supplied all donations. The data derive from a study of identical twins. The study, taken as a whole, reports: Whereas memory repertoires showed no such difference, abundant cord blood beta clonotypes carried fewer insertions. Researchers reported weaker excess twin sharing in beta out-of-frame sequences.

Separately, the same data were catalogued under a study of T cells expressing NK-cell markers. From that paper: Among eight sequenced donors, seven carried HCMV seropositivity while one was seronegative.

The sequenced material came from CD8+ T cells sorted from blood. The V and J genes are TRBV11-2 and TRBJ2-2; a possible D gene is TRBD1 (6 bases). The clonotype was recovered from a woman in her late teens or twenties in good health. The CDR3 is CASSLEGHLITKGTGELFF. The CDR3 bases are TGTGCCAGCAGCTTAGAGGGACACCTAATAACTAAAGGGACCGGGGAGCTGTTTTTT.